This T cell receptor beta chain was profiled in a study of blood T cell repertoires in COVID-19. The repertoire was sequenced with immunoSEQ multiplex PCR; TCRdb's copy has only in-frame clones and lacks some. The table shows 57,000 or so clones, with 79% occurring only once. The V gene lost 4 bases and the J gene lost 5 bases, with 11 bases spanning the gap. This CDR3 is 13 amino acids long. Germline loops: CDR1 LNHDA, CDR2 SQIVND (reference sequence). Source material: peripheral blood. The TCR comes from a woman older than 75 with active or convalescent COVID-19. J is TRBJ1-1 and V is TRBV19; no clear D gene. CDR3 bases: TGTGCCAGTAGTACTGACCGGGAGACTGAAGCTTTCTTT. Translated, it gives CASSTDRETEAFF.